This T cell receptor beta chain stems from a study of post-analysis software for immune sequencing data. Whole-study results and caveats: The five TRBV segments detected at higher frequency in patients than in controls included TRBV5-6, TRBV5-1 and TRBV20-1. Normalized Chao1 diversity in multiple sclerosis patients fell significantly below that of controls.

The table lists this clonotype with a few counts. The target antigen is unknown. The CDR3 contains 16 residues. Germline V CDR1 and CDR2: SGHRS, YFSETQ. Trimming at V came to 3 bases and at J to 7 bases, leaving 12 bases not matched to a gene. Tagging with unique molecular identifiers was a feature of the TCR beta cDNA libraries. MiXCR, applied by TCRdb to the PCR reads, yields one record per CDR3 protein. This repertoire shows around 700,000 distinct CDR3 sequences, 55% to 60% found once; its top ten account for about 11%. The genes are TRBV5-1 and TRBJ2-3; TRBD1 agrees at 9 bases. The source of this sequence is a girl aged 2-10 years with multiple sclerosis. The sample taken for sequencing was blood. The CDR3 DNA sequence: TGCGCCAGCAGCTCGTTCAACCGGGACAGGGATTATACGCAGTATTTT. Its translation: CASSSFNRDRDYTQYF. The variable domain in full, with the rest retrieved from reference TRBV5-1 and TRBJ2-3, is KAGVTQTPRYLIKTRGQQVTLSCSPISGHRSVSWYQQTPGQGLQFLFEYFSETQRNKGNFPGRFSGRQFSNSRSEMNVSTLELGDSALYLCASSSFNRDRDYTQYFGPGTRLTVL.